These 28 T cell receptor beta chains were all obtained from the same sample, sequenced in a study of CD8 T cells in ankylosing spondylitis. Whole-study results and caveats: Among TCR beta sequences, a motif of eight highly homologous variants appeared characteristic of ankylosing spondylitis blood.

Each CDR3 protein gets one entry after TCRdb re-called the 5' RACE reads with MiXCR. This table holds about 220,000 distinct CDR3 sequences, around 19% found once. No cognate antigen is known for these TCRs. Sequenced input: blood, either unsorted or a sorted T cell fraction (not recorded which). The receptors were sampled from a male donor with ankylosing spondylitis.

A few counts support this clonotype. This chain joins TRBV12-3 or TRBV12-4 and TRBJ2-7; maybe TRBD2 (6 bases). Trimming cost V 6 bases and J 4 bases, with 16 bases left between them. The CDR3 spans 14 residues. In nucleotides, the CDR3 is TGTGCCAGCAGCAAGGGACTCTACCCTTACGAGCAGTACTTC. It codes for CASSKGLYPYEQYF.

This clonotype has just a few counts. The CDR3 nucleotides read TGTGCCAGCAGCGTAGGTGGGGTCCCCTACCACATTCAGTACTTC. Translation: CASSVGGVPYHIQYF. The gene calls are TRBV9 and TRBJ2-4, with unresolved D. The CDR3 extends over 15 amino acids. V was shortened by 0 bases and J by 8 bases, with 15 bases between the two germline ends. CDR1 and CDR2 (germline): SGDLS, YYNGEE.

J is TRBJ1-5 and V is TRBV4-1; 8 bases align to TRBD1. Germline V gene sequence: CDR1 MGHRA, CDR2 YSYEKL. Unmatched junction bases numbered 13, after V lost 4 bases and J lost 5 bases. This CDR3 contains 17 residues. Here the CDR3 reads CASSPIPGQGGDQPQHF. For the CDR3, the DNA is TGCGCCAGCAGCCCAATTCCAGGACAGGGAGGAGATCAGCCCCAGCATTTT.

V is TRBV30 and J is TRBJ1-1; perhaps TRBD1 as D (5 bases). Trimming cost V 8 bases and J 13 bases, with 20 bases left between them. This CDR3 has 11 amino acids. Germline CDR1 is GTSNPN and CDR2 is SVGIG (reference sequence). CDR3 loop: CAGSGGVGVFF. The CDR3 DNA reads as TGTGCCGGCAGTGGGGGGGTTGGTGTTTTCTTT.

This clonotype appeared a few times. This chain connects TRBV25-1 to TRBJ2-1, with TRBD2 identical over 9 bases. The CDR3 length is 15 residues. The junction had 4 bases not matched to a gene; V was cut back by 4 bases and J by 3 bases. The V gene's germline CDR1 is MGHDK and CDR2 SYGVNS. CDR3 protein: CASSGSGGFYNEQFF. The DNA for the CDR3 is TGTGCCAGCAGTGGTAGCGGGGGTTTCTACAATGAGCAGTTCTTC.

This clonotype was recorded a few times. The DNA of the CDR3 is TGCAGTGCTAGAGATATAAGGTCGGGTTACGAGCAGTACTTC. It is translated as CSARDIRSGYEQYF. The V and J genes are TRBV20-1 and TRBJ2-7; D not resolved. Between the trimmed V and J ends, which lost 0 bases and 4 bases, there was a span of 13 bases. CDR3 length: 14 amino acids. Looked up from germline, CDR1 is DFQATT and CDR2 is SNEGSKA (reference sequence).

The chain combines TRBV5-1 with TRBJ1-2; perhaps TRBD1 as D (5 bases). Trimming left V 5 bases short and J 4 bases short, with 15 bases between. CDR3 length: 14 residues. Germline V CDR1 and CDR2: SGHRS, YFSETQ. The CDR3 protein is CASRAEGFLYGYTF. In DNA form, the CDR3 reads TGCGCCAGCAGGGCGGAGGGGTTCCTCTATGGCTACACCTTC.

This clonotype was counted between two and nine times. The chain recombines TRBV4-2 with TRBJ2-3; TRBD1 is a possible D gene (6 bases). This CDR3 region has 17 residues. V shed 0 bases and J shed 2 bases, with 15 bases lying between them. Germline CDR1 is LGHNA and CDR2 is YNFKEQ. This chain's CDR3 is CASSQEIRDTDTDTQYF. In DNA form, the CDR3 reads TGTGCCAGCAGCCAAGAGATCCGGGACACGGACACAGATACGCAGTATTTT.

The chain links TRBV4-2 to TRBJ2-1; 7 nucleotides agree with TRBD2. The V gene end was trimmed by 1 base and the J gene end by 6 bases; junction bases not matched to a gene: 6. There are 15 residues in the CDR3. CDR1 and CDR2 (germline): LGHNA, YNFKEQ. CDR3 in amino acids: CASSQGRGVGNEQFF. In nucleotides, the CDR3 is TGTGCCAGCAGCCAAGGCCGGGGGGTGGGCAATGAGCAGTTCTTC.

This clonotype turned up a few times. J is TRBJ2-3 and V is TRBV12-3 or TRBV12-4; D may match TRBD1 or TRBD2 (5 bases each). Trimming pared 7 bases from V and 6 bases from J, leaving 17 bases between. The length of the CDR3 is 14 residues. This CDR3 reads CASTPGAGVDTQYF. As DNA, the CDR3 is TGTGCCAGCACCCCCGGGGCTGGAGTCGATACGCAGTATTTT.

In DNA, the CDR3 is TGTGCCAGCAGTGAGGGGGCGCTCACCGGGGAGCTGTTTTTT. Translated: CASSEGALTGELFF. The chain combines TRBV25-1 with TRBJ2-2; the D gene is possibly TRBD1 (6 bases). Germline CDR1 MGHDK, CDR2 SYGVNS. Deletions cut 3 bases from V and 4 bases from J, with 9 bases between. This CDR3 is 14 amino acids long.

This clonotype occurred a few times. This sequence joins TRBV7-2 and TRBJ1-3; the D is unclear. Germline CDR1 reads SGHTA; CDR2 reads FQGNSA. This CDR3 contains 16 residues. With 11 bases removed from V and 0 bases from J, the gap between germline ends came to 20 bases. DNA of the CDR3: TGTGCCGGAGAGGTGGGGATGAACACCTCTGGAAACACCATATATTTT. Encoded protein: CAGEVGMNTSGNTIYF.

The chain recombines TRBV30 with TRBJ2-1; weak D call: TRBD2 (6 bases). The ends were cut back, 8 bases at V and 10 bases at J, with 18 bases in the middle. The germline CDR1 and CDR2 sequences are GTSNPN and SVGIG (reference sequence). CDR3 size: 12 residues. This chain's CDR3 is CARERAEGEQFF. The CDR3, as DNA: TGTGCCCGAGAGCGGGCGGAAGGCGAGCAGTTCTTC.

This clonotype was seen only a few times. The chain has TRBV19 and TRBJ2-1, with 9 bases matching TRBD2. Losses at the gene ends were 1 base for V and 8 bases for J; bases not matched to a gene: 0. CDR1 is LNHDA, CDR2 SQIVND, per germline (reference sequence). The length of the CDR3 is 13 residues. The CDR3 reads CASSIASGDEQFF. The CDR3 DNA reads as TGTGCCAGTAGTATAGCTAGCGGGGATGAGCAGTTCTTC.

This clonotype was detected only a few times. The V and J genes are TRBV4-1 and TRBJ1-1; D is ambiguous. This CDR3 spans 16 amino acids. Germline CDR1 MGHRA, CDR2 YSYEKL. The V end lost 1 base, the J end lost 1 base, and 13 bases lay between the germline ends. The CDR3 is CASSQAAGLGNTEAFF. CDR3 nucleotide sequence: TGCGCCAGCAGCCAAGCGGCGGGGTTGGGGAACACTGAAGCTTTCTTT.

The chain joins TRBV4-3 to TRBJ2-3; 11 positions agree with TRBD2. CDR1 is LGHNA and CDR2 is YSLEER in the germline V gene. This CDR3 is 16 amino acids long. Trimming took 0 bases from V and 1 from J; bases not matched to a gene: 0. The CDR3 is CASSQELAGGTDTQYF. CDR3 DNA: TGCGCCAGCAGCCAAGAACTAGCGGGAGGCACAGATACGCAGTATTTT.

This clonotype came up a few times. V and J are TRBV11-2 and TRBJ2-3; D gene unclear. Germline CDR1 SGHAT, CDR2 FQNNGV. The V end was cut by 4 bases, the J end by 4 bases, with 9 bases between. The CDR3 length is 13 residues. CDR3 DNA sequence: TGTGCCAGCAGCTGGACCCTGCCAGATACGCAGTATTTT. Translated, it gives CASSWTLPDTQYF.

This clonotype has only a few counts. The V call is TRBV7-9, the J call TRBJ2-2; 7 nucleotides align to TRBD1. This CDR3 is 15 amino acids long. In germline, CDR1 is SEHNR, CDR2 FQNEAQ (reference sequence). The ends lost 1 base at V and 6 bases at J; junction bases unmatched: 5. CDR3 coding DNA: TGTGCCAGCAGCTTAGTTGGGACAGATCCCGGGGAGCTGTTTTTT. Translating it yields CASSLVGTDPGELFF.

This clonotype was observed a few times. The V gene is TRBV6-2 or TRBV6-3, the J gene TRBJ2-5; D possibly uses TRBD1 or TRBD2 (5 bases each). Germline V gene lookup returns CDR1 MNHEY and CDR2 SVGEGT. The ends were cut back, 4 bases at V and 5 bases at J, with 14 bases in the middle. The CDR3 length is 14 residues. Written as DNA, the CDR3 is TGTGCCAGCAGTTTCGGGGCGACGTATGAGACCCAGTACTTC. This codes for CASSFGATYETQYF.

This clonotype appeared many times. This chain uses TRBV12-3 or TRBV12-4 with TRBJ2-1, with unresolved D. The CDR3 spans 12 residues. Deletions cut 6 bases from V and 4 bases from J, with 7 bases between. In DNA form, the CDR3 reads TGTGCCAGCAGCGGCGGTTACAATGAGCAGTTCTTC. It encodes CASSGGYNEQFF.

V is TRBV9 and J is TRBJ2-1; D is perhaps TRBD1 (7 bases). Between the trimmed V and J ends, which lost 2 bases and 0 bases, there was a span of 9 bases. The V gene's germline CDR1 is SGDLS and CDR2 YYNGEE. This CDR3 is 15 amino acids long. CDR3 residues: CASSVQGGSYNEQFF. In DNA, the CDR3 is TGTGCCAGCAGCGTCCAGGGGGGCTCCTACAATGAGCAGTTCTTC.

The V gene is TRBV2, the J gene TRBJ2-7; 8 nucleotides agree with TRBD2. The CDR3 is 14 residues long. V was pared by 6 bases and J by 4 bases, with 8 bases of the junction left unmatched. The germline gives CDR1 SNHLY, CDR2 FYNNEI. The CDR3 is CASSRTGGPYEQYF. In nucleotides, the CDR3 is TGTGCCAGCAGCCGGACGGGAGGGCCTTACGAGCAGTACTTC.

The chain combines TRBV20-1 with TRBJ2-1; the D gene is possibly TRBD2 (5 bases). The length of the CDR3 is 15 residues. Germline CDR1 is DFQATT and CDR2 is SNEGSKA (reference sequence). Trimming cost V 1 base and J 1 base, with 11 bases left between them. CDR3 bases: TGCAGTGCTAGAGTTCGGTCGGGGTCCTACAATGAGCAGTTCTTC. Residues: CSARVRSGSYNEQFF.

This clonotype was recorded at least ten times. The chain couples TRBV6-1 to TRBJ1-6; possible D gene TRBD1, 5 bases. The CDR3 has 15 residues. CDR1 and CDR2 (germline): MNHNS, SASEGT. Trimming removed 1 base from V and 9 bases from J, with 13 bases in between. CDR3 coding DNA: TGTGCCAGCAGTGAAGGGGCAGGAACAGGTTCACCCCTCCACTTT. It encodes CASSEGAGTGSPLHF.

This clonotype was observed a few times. CDR3 loop: CSAKGMGLPEAFF. The DNA of the CDR3 is TGCAGTGCTAAGGGGATGGGTCTCCCTGAAGCTTTCTTT. V is TRBV20-1 and J is TRBJ1-1, with D possibly being TRBD1 (5 bases). Germline V gene data show CDR1 as DFQATT and CDR2 as SNEGSKA (reference sequence). V lost 4 bases to trimming and J lost 6 bases, with 15 bases between them. The CDR3 runs to 13 residues.

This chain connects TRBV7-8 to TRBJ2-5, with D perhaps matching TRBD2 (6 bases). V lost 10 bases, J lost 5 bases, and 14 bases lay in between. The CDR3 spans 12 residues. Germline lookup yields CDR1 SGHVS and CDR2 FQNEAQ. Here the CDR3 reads CATSGGSETQYF. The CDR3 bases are TGTGCCACCTCCGGGGGTTCGGAGACCCAGTACTTC. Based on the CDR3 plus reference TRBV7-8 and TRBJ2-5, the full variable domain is GAGVSQSPRYKVAKRGQDVALRCDPISGHVSLFWYQQALGQGPEFLTYFQNEAQLDKSGLPSDRFFAERPEGSVSTLKIQRTQQEDSAVYLCATSGGSETQYFGPGTRLLVL.

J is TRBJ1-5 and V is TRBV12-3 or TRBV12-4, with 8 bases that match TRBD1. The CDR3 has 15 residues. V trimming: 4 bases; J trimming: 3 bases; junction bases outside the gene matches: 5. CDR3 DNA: TGTGCCAGCAGTTCGCAGGGGGCGATCAATCAGCCCCAGCATTTT. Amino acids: CASSSQGAINQPQHF.

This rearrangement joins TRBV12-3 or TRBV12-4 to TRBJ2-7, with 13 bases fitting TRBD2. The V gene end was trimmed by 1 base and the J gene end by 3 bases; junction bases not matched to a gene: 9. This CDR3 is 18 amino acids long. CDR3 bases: TGTGCCAGCAGTTTAGGACTAGCGGGAGGTTCGGCGGTCTACGAGCAGTACTTC. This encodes CASSLGLAGGSAVYEQYF.